These 20 T cell receptor beta chains originate from one sample sequenced in a study of Ad26.COV2.S vaccination and SARS-CoV-2 variants. Sample treatment: some 20 received Ad26.COV2.S at low or high dose, single or two shots; about 5 received placebo; per-sample allocation not given. Sampling was done on day 63 after the first vaccine or placebo injection. Here immunoSEQ multiplex PCR was the method, and the copy in TCRdb shows in-frame clones only, minus some. This repertoire shows about 350,000 clones, roughly 84% found once; its top ten account for about 3.3%. Source: peripheral blood, taken in a trial of Ad26.COV2.S vaccine versus placebo. These receptors originate from a person aged 18-60 years who received the Ad26.COV2.S COVID-19 vaccine or a placebo.

This chain uses TRBV5-8 with TRBJ2-7; 10 nucleotides line up with TRBD2. Germline V gene data show CDR1 as SGHTS and CDR2 as YDEGEE. The CDR3 is 15 residues long. With V trimmed by 7 bases and J by 0 bases, 7 bases remained unmatched. CDR3 sequence reads: CASDPLAGDSYEQYF. DNA for the CDR3: TGTGCCAGCGACCCCCTAGCGGGAGACTCCTACGAGCAGTACTTC.

This sequence joins TRBV24-1 and TRBJ2-1; 10 bases are a match to TRBD2. The trim removed 3 bases at V and 2 bases at J, leaving 3 bases unmatched. The CDR3 totals 16 residues. Germline CDR1 KGHDR, CDR2 SFDVKD. CDR3 sequence: CATSDPGTSAYNEQFF. DNA of the CDR3: TGTGCCACCAGTGATCCCGGGACTAGCGCCTACAATGAGCAGTTCTTC.

This clone is a singleton in its sample. V and J are TRBV4-1 and TRBJ1-2; 9 bases map to TRBD1. This CDR3 region has 15 residues. Losses at the gene ends were 2 bases for V and 5 bases for J; bases not matched to a gene: 6. In germline, CDR1 is MGHRA, CDR2 YSYEKL. The CDR3: CASSQSQGAGYGYTF. Written as DNA, the CDR3 is TGCGCCAGCAGCCAATCACAGGGGGCAGGGTATGGCTACACCTTC.

This clone has just one count. The rearrangement joins TRBV4-3 to TRBJ2-7; perhaps TRBD2 as D (5 bases). Between the trimmed V and J ends, which lost 1 base and 6 bases, there was a span of 10 bases. The germline gives CDR1 LGHNA, CDR2 YSLEER. The CDR3 sequence is 13 residues long. The CDR3 nucleotides are TGCGCCAGCAGCCAAGGGCTGGGGAGCGAGCAGTACTTC. It encodes CASSQGLGSEQYF.

The chain couples TRBV12-3 or TRBV12-4 to TRBJ1-2; TRBD1 might be the D (5 bases). The CDR3 runs to 13 residues. V gave up 2 bases and J gave up 6 bases, with 10 bases separating them. CDR3 region: CASSLTAGNGYTF. CDR3 sequence (DNA): TGTGCCAGCAGTTTAACAGCAGGGAATGGCTACACCTTC.

This chain links TRBV20-1 with TRBJ2-4, with TRBD1 as a possible D gene (6 bases). This CDR3 has 13 residues. Trimming took 3 bases from V and 8 from J, leaving 14 bases between them. The germline V gene encodes CDR1 DFQATT and CDR2 SNEGSKA (reference sequence). This CDR3 reads CSASYRELDIQYF. CDR3 DNA sequence: TGCAGTGCTAGTTACAGGGAATTGGACATTCAGTACTTC.

This CDR3 is CASSLDWYEQYF. As DNA, the CDR3 is TGTGCCAGCAGCTTAGATTGGTACGAGCAGTACTTC. The V and J genes are TRBV7-2 and TRBJ2-7; D is unresolved. The CDR3 consists of 12 residues. Germline CDR1 is SGHTA and CDR2 is FQGNSA. V was cut by 1 base and J by 4 bases, with 5 bases left in between.

This chain connects TRBV4-1 to TRBJ2-5, with D unresolved. In germline, CDR1 is MGHRA, CDR2 YSYEKL. CDR3 size: 13 residues. Trimming removed 5 bases at V and 13 bases at J, with 20 bases between. The CDR3 coding sequence is TGCGCCAGCAGCGACACCTTAGGACCGTGGACGTACTTC. Translated, it gives CASSDTLGPWTYF.

The J gene is TRBJ2-7, the V gene TRBV28; tentative D call: TRBD1 (6 bases). The ends were cut back, 3 bases at V and 0 bases at J, with 9 bases in the middle. The germline V gene encodes CDR1 MDHEN and CDR2 SYDVKM. The CDR3 is made up of 14 amino acids. The CDR3: CASSFLQGSYEQYF. CDR3 bases: TGTGCCAGCAGTTTTCTACAGGGCTCCTACGAGCAGTACTTC.

This clone was seen more than once but under ten times. J is TRBJ1-6 and V is TRBV7-9, with TRBD1 identical over 9 bases. Germline V gene lookup returns CDR1 SEHNR and CDR2 FQNEAQ (reference sequence). With V trimmed by 3 bases and J by 10 bases, 4 bases remained unmatched. The CDR3 is 14 amino acids. The CDR3 DNA is TGTGCCAGCAGCTTGGGACAGGGAGAGTCACCCCTCCACTTT. Protein product: CASSLGQGESPLHF.

The rearrangement links TRBV5-6 to TRBJ2-1; TRBD2 agrees at 8 bases. The germline CDR1 and CDR2 sequences are SGHDT and YYEEEE. The CDR3 runs to 18 residues. The V gene end was trimmed by 0 bases and the J gene end by 0 bases; junction bases not matched to a gene: 8. The CDR3 sequence: CASSLGSSGGRSYNEQFF. In nucleotides, the CDR3 is TGTGCCAGCAGCTTGGGTTCGAGCGGGGGCCGCTCCTACAATGAGCAGTTCTTC.

This clone has only one observation. The genes are TRBV27 and TRBJ2-7; D is uncertain. CDR3 length: 16 amino acids. The germline CDR1 and CDR2 sequences are MNHEY and SMNVEV (reference sequence). Trimming cost V 3 bases and J 5 bases, with 20 bases left between them. CDR3 region: CASSLRGPTATDEQYF. In DNA, the CDR3 is TGTGCCAGCAGTTTGCGCGGCCCTACGGCGACGGACGAGCAGTACTTC.

CDR3 DNA: TGCGCCAGCAGCTTGGAGCCTCCATTTTTCTCCTACGAGCAGTACTTC. Translation gives CASSLEPPFFSYEQYF. The J gene is TRBJ2-7, the V gene TRBV5-1, with D uncertain. Trimming left V 0 bases short and J 0 bases short, with 13 bases between. The CDR3 is made up of 16 amino acids. Per germline, CDR1 SGHRS and CDR2 YFSETQ.

This clone appeared a few times. The chain combines TRBV2 with TRBJ1-4; D is unclear. V was trimmed by 2 bases and J by 0 bases, leaving 7 bases between them. This CDR3 spans 15 amino acids. Per the germline V gene, CDR1 is SNHLY and CDR2 is FYNNEI. The CDR3 loop is CASSENGATNEKLFF. In DNA, the CDR3 is TGTGCCAGCAGTGAAAACGGAGCAACTAATGAAAAACTGTTTTTT.

The V and J genes are TRBV28 and TRBJ1-2; TRBD1 aligns across 7 bases. Unmatched junction bases numbered 5, after V lost 8 bases and J lost 2 bases. Looked up from germline, CDR1 is MDHEN and CDR2 is SYDVKM. The CDR3 sequence is 13 residues long. CDR3 coding DNA: TGTGCCAGCTCACCGACAGGGAACTATGGCTACACCTTC. Translation gives CASSPTGNYGYTF.

This clone was seen just once. The V call is TRBV5-1, the J call TRBJ2-2; no reliable D call. The CDR3 is made up of 14 amino acids. Germline V gene lookup returns CDR1 SGHRS and CDR2 YFSETQ. The V and J ends lost 4 bases and 7 bases respectively, with 14 bases between them. CDR3 DNA: TGCGCCAGCAGCCCTGGGCAGGCTAACGGGGAGCTGTTTTTT. Its translation is CASSPGQANGELFF.

CDR3 sequence (DNA): TGCGCCAGCAGCTTAGGGGGAAGTGGCTCTGGGGCCAACGTCCTGACTTTC. As protein: CASSLGGSGSGANVLTF. This sequence joins TRBV5-1 and TRBJ2-6, with a tentative D call TRBD1 (6 bases). V shed 2 bases and J shed 0 bases, with 12 bases lying between them. The CDR3 sequence is 17 residues long. Per germline, CDR1 SGHRS and CDR2 YFSETQ.

The chain carries TRBV27 and TRBJ2-1; possibly TRBD1 for D (5 bases). The CDR3 runs 14 residues. V lost 3 bases and J 6 bases, leaving 12 bases between the germline ends. From germline, CDR1 is MNHEY and CDR2 SMNVEV (reference sequence). CDR3 DNA: TGTGCCAGCAGTTTTAGGGGCAGATTCAATGAGCAGTTCTTC. Encoded protein: CASSFRGRFNEQFF.

The CDR3 loop reads CASSPRPASGGYTDTQYF. In nucleotides, the CDR3 is TGTGCCAGCAGTCCCCGGCCGGCTAGCGGGGGGTACACAGATACGCAGTATTTT. This chain connects TRBV27 to TRBJ2-3, with 11 positions matching TRBD2. Per the germline V gene, CDR1 is MNHEY and CDR2 is SMNVEV (reference sequence). The CDR3 contains 18 residues. The ends lost 5 bases at V and 2 bases at J; junction bases unmatched: 12.

The chain carries TRBV2 and TRBJ2-7; perhaps TRBD1 as D (6 bases). Germline V gives CDR1 SNHLY, CDR2 FYNNEI. V lost 6 bases and J lost 1, with 19 bases in between. The CDR3 extends over 16 amino acids. The CDR3 DNA is TGTGCCAGCAGCCGGGACACAGAAGAATGGTCCTACGAGCAGTACTTC. It codes for CASSRDTEEWSYEQYF.